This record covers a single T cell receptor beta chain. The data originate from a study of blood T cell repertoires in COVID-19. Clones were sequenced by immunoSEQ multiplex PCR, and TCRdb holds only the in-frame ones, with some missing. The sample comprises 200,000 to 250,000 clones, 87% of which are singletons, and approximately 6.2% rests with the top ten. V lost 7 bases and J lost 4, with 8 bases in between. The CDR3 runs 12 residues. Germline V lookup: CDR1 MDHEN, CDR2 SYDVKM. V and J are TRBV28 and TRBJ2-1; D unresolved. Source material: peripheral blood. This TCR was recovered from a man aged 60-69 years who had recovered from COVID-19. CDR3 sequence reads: CASTPGYNEQFF. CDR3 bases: TGTGCCAGCACCCCGGGTTACAATGAGCAGTTCTTC.